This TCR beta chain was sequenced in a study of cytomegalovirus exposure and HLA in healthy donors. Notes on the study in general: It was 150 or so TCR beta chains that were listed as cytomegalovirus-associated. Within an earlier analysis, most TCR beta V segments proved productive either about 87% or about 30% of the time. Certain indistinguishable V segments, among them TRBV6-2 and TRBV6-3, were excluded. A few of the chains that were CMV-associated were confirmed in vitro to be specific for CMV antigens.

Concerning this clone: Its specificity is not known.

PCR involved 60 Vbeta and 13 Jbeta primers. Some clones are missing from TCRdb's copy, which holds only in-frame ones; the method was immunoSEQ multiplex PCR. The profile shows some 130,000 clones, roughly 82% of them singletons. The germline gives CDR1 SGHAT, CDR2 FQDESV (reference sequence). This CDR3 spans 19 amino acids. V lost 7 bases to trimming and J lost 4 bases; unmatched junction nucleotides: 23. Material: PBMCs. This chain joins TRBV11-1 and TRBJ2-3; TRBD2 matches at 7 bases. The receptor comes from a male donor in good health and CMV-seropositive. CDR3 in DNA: TGTGCCAGCACCCCCGGTCCGGGGGAGGGGTTTTGGGGCCCAGATACGCAGTATTTT. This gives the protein CASTPGPGEGFWGPDTQYF.